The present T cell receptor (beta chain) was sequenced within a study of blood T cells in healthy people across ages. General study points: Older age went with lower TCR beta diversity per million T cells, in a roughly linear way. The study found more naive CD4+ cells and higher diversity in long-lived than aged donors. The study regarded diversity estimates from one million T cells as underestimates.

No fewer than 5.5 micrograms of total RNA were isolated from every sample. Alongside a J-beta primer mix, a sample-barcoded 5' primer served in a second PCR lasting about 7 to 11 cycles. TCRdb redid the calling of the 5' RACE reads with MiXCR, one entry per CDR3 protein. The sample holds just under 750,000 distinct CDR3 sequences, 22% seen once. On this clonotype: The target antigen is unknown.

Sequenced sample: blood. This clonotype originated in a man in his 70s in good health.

This CDR3 reads CASSPIRTDNYGYTF. In nucleotides, the CDR3 is TGTGCCAGCAGTCCGATTCGAACAGATAACTATGGCTACACCTTC. The gene calls are TRBV7-2 and TRBJ1-2; D remains ambiguous. Germline CDR1 and CDR2: SGHTA and FQGNSA. This CDR3 has 15 amino acids. V lost 6 bases and J 1 base, leaving 15 bases between the germline ends.